Below are 14 T cell receptor beta chains sequenced from a single sample in a study of blood T cell repertoires in COVID-19. Clones were sequenced by immunoSEQ multiplex PCR, and TCRdb holds only the in-frame ones, with some missing. The table has under 200,000 clones, 75% to 90% seen once. The specimen sequenced was PBMCs or T cells enriched from blood (not recorded which). Receptors were obtained from a woman aged 60 to 75 who had recovered from COVID-19.

This clone has more than one count but fewer than ten. V usage is TRBV19 and J usage is TRBJ1-2, with 8 bases matching TRBD1. CDR3 length: 12 residues. V gave up 4 bases and J gave up 8 bases; unmatched junction bases: 3. Germline V gene data show CDR1 as LNHDA and CDR2 as SQIVND (reference sequence). CDR3 nucleotides: TGTGCCAGTAGTAGACAGGGGCTCGGCTACACCTTC. Encoded protein: CASSRQGLGYTF.

This chain connects TRBV9 to TRBJ1-1; 9 positions agree with TRBD1. The ends lost 3 bases at V and 10 bases at J; junction bases unmatched: 13. The CDR3 length is 15 residues. In germline, CDR1 is SGDLS, CDR2 YYNGEE. The CDR3 loop is CASSGKQGAAVGAFF. In DNA, the CDR3 is TGTGCCAGCAGCGGTAAACAGGGGGCTGCGGTGGGAGCTTTCTTT.

The chain has TRBV5-1 and TRBJ1-3; 11 bases fit TRBD1. This CDR3 contains 16 residues. Unmatched junction bases numbered 3, after V lost 4 bases and J lost 0 bases. The germline V gene has CDR1 SGHRS and CDR2 YFSETQ. The CDR3 DNA is TGCGCCAGCAGCCCTGGGACAGGGGGCTCTGGAAACACCATATATTTT. As protein: CASSPGTGGSGNTIYF.

The chain uses TRBV5-4 and TRBJ2-3; D unclear. The germline gives CDR1 SGHNT, CDR2 YYREEE (reference sequence). CDR3 length: 12 amino acids. CDR3: CALADSTDTQYF. The CDR3 nucleotides read TGTGCACTCGCGGATAGCACAGATACGCAGTATTTT.

The genes are TRBV29-1 and TRBJ1-6, with 7 bases aligning to TRBD1. The CDR3 is made up of 14 amino acids. V was clipped by 5 bases and J by 4 bases; unmatched bases: 5. Germline CDR1 reads SQVTM; CDR2 reads ANQGSEA. The CDR3 sequence is CSVRGQSYNSPLHF. The CDR3 DNA follows: TGCAGCGTTAGGGGGCAGTCATATAATTCACCCCTCCACTTT.

The rearrangement links TRBV5-1 to TRBJ2-7; 9 nucleotides agree with TRBD1. The CDR3 has 13 residues. Per the germline V gene, CDR1 is SGHRS and CDR2 is YFSETQ. V dropped 4 bases and J dropped 6; count of bases not matched to a gene: 5. This CDR3 is CASSLTGGAEQYF. The CDR3 DNA sequence: TGCGCCAGCAGCCTCACAGGGGGCGCCGAGCAGTACTTC. Full variable domain (missing parts from reference TRBV5-1 and TRBJ2-7): KAGVTQTPRYLIKTRGQQVTLSCSPISGHRSVSWYQQTPGQGLQFLFEYFSETQRNKGNFPGRFSGRQFSNSRSEMNVSTLELGDSALYLCASSLTGGAEQYFGPGTRLTVT.

The sample holds one count of this clone. The chain combines TRBV24-1 with TRBJ1-2, with D possibly matching TRBD1 (6 bases). The CDR3 runs 12 residues. Germline loops: CDR1 KGHDR, CDR2 SFDVKD. V shed 3 bases and J shed 8 bases, with 9 bases lying between them. CDR3 nucleotides: TGTGCCACCAGTGATGGGGGGGCGGGCTACACCTTC. Protein: CATSDGGAGYTF.

This CDR3 reads CASSVSGGAAGANVLTF. DNA of the CDR3: TGTGCCAGCAGCGTTAGCGGGGGGGCGGCTGGGGCCAACGTCCTGACTTTC. The chain joins TRBV9 to TRBJ2-6; 11 nucleotides align to TRBD2. The junction had 3 bases not matched to a gene; V was cut back by 2 bases and J by 2 bases. Germline V gene lookup returns CDR1 SGDLS and CDR2 YYNGEE. The CDR3 totals 17 residues.

This chain joins TRBV7-2 and TRBJ2-7; perhaps TRBD2 as D (7 bases). Trimming left V 2 bases short and J 5 bases short, with 16 bases between. The CDR3 sequence is 15 residues long. CDR1 and CDR2 from the germline V gene are SGHTA and FQGNSA. The CDR3 is CASSLRGGGGNEQYF. The CDR3 DNA is TGTGCCAGCAGCTTAAGGGGGGGCGGTGGAAACGAGCAGTACTTC.

The chain employs TRBV28 and TRBJ1-1, with D possibly being TRBD1 (6 bases). V shed 4 bases and J shed 8 bases, with 11 bases lying between them. The length of the CDR3 is 12 residues. Germline-derived CDR1 and CDR2 are MDHEN and SYDVKM. The CDR3 coding sequence is TGTGCCAGCAGTTACTGGACAGCCGAAGCTTTCTTT. Translation: CASSYWTAEAFF.

The chain employs TRBV11-2 and TRBJ2-7; TRBD2 aligns across 10 bases. The germline CDR1 and CDR2 sequences are SGHAT and FQNNGV. Germline trimming cut 6 bases from V and 3 bases from J; bases unmatched to any gene: 5. This CDR3 is built from 14 residues. CDR3 region: CASRSGGAFYEQYF. For the CDR3, the DNA is TGTGCCAGCAGAAGCGGGGGGGCTTTCTACGAGCAGTACTTC.

V gene TRBV5-4 combines with J gene TRBJ2-3; 7 bases are a match to TRBD2. V was pared by 4 bases and J by 6 bases, with 14 bases of the junction left unmatched. CDR1 and CDR2 (germline): SGHNT, YYREEE (reference sequence). The CDR3 spans 16 residues. Written as DNA, the CDR3 is TGTGCCAGCAGCCTCGGTTGGACTCGCGGGGGTGATACGCAGTATTTT. This encodes CASSLGWTRGGDTQYF. The full variable domain, its missing parts supplied by reference TRBV5-4 and TRBJ2-3, is ETGVTQSPTHLIKTRGQQVTLRCSSQSGHNTVSWYQQALGQGPQFIFQYYREEENGRGNFPPRFSGLQFPNYSSELNVNALELDDSALYLCASSLGWTRGGDTQYFGPGTRLTVL.

The V call is TRBV18, the J call TRBJ2-1; 7 bases are shared with TRBD1. CDR3 length equals 15 residues. Germline loops: CDR1 KGHSH, CDR2 LQKENI. After removal of 0 bases from V and 6 bases from J, the junction contained 5 bases not matched to a gene. The CDR3 nucleotides are TGTGCCAGCTCACCACCCCCGACAGGGCGCAATGAGCAGTTCTTC. Protein: CASSPPPTGRNEQFF.

This clone was seen just once. This sequence joins TRBV7-2 and TRBJ1-4; D is unclear. V lost 1 base, J lost 7 bases, and 13 bases lay in between. Germline loops: CDR1 SGHTA, CDR2 FQGNSA. The length of the CDR3 is 15 residues. This chain's CDR3 is CASSLVPETGEKLFF. In nucleotides, the CDR3 is TGTGCCAGCAGCTTAGTCCCCGAGACGGGTGAAAAACTGTTTTTT. The full variable domain, with the rest looked up from reference TRBV7-2 and TRBJ1-4, is GAGVSQSPSNKVTEKGKDVELRCDPISGHTALYWYRQSLGQGLEFLIYFQGNSAPDKSGLPSDRFSAERTGGSVSTLTIQRTQQEDSAVYLCASSLVPETGEKLFFGSGTQLSVL.